The rows below give T cell receptor beta chains drawn from one sample of a study of control samples from healthy donors and cancer patients. Clones were read by immunoSEQ multiplex PCR, and TCRdb kept only the in-frame ones, dropping some. Of 150,000 or so clones in the sample, about 86% were seen once. Sequenced sample: blood. These receptor sequences come from a man aged 18 to 30 in good health. The CDR3 runs from the conserved cysteine through the conserved F or W. D genes are given only for firm matches. The listing skips clone size in some rows; elsewhere it reads once, few, many or a size class.

d_call: TRBD2
clone_size: .
v_call: TRBV7-2
j_call: TRBJ2-1
cdr3_aa: CASSLEGSGGTNEQFF
cdr3_nt: TGTGCCAGCAGCTTAGAAGGTAGCGGGGGAACAAATGAGCAGTTCTTC

d_call: .
clone_size: once
v_call: TRBV7-9
j_call: TRBJ1-3
cdr3_aa: CASSVQGSGNTIYF
cdr3_nt: TGTGCCAGCAGCGTACAGGGCTCTGGAAACACCATATATTTT

d_call: .
clone_size: .
v_call: TRBV5-4
j_call: TRBJ2-5
cdr3_aa: CASSTPGNRKTQYF
cdr3_nt: TGTGCCAGCAGTACTCCGGGTAACAGAAAGACCCAGTACTTC

d_call: .
clone_size: .
v_call: TRBV21-1
j_call: TRBJ1-2
cdr3_aa: CASSKGQASTF
cdr3_nt: TGTGCCAGCAGCAAGGGACAGGCCTCCACCTTC

d_call: TRBD2
clone_size: .
v_call: TRBV28
j_call: TRBJ2-3
cdr3_aa: CASSFTSGGVKDTQYF
cdr3_nt: TGTGCCAGCAGCTTTACTAGCGGGGGCGTAAAGGATACGCAGTATTTT

d_call: .
clone_size: .
v_call: TRBV9
j_call: TRBJ2-5
cdr3_aa: CASSVLSYGETQYF
cdr3_nt: TGTGCCAGCAGCGTACTGAGCTATGGTGAGACCCAGTACTTC

d_call: .
clone_size: .
v_call: TRBV20-1
j_call: TRBJ1-1
cdr3_aa: CSAKRFAEAFF
cdr3_nt: TGCAGTGCTAAAAGGTTCGCTGAAGCTTTCTTT

d_call: TRBD1
clone_size: .
v_call: TRBV5-4
j_call: TRBJ2-5
cdr3_aa: CASSYTGGASSETQYF
cdr3_nt: TGTGCCAGCAGCTATACAGGGGGCGCGTCTTCAGAGACCCAGTACTTC

d_call: .
clone_size: .
v_call: TRBV4-3
j_call: TRBJ2-7
cdr3_aa: CASSPGPRDSYEQYF
cdr3_nt: TGCGCCAGCAGTCCAGGGCCTAGGGACTCCTACGAGCAGTACTTC

d_call: .
clone_size: once
v_call: TRBV30
j_call: TRBJ2-6
cdr3_aa: CAWRLKIFSGANVLTF
cdr3_nt: TGTGCCTGGAGACTGAAGATCTTCTCTGGGGCCAACGTCCTGACTTTC

d_call: TRBD1
clone_size: .
v_call: TRBV4-3
j_call: TRBJ1-3
cdr3_aa: CASSQDHRGLSGNTIYF
cdr3_nt: TGCGCCAGCAGCCAAGATCATAGGGGGCTGTCTGGAAACACCATATATTTT

d_call: .
clone_size: .
v_call: TRBV24-1
j_call: TRBJ2-2
cdr3_aa: CATGPGGELFF
cdr3_nt: TGTGCCACCGGACCCGGCGGGGAGCTGTTTTTT

d_call: TRBD1
clone_size: .
v_call: TRBV7-2
j_call: TRBJ2-7
cdr3_aa: CASSSQPGQGYEQYF
cdr3_nt: TGTGCCAGCAGCTCCCAACCCGGACAGGGCTACGAGCAGTACTTC

d_call: .
clone_size: .
v_call: TRBV2
j_call: TRBJ1-2
cdr3_aa: CASRTRRTAPLANYGYTF
cdr3_nt: TGTGCCAGCAGGACCCGGCGGACAGCGCCATTAGCTAACTATGGCTACACCTTC

d_call: TRBD1
clone_size: .
v_call: TRBV4-3
j_call: TRBJ2-7
cdr3_aa: CASSPSQGGEQYF
cdr3_nt: TGCGCCAGCAGTCCGTCACAGGGGGGAGAGCAGTACTTC

d_call: .
clone_size: .
v_call: TRBV21-1
j_call: TRBJ2-2
cdr3_aa: CASRIWLTFHTGELFF
cdr3_nt: TGTGCCAGCAGAATTTGGCTGACCTTCCACACCGGGGAGCTGTTTTTT

d_call: TRBD1
clone_size: .
v_call: TRBV6-2/TRBV6-3
j_call: TRBJ1-5
cdr3_aa: CASSYSGQDGYRPQHF
cdr3_nt: TGTGCCAGCAGTTACTCGGGACAGGATGGTTATCGGCCCCAGCATTTT

d_call: .
clone_size: few
v_call: TRBV2
j_call: TRBJ2-7
cdr3_aa: CATTRHITGALQSYEQYF
cdr3_nt: TGTGCCACCACAAGGCATATAACAGGAGCCCTCCAATCGTACGAGCAGTACTTC

d_call: TRBD1
clone_size: .
v_call: TRBV28
j_call: TRBJ1-1
cdr3_aa: CASSFRDRGTEAFF
cdr3_nt: TGTGCCAGCAGTTTCCGGGACAGGGGAACTGAAGCTTTCTTT

d_call: .
clone_size: .
v_call: TRBV18
j_call: TRBJ2-1
cdr3_aa: CASSQQGNEQFF
cdr3_nt: TGTGCCAGCTCACAACAGGGCAACGAGCAGTTCTTC

d_call: .
clone_size: .
v_call: TRBV7-8
j_call: TRBJ1-4
cdr3_aa: CASSLGRGLTLTNEKLFF
cdr3_nt: TGTGCCAGCAGCTTAGGGCGGGGTCTCACTCTGACTAATGAAAAACTGTTTTTT

d_call: .
clone_size: .
v_call: TRBV6-5
j_call: TRBJ1-6
cdr3_aa: CASSRRSNSPLHF
cdr3_nt: TGTGCCAGCAGTCGAAGAAGTAATTCACCCCTCCACTTT

d_call: .
clone_size: .
v_call: TRBV18
j_call: TRBJ1-6
cdr3_aa: CASSPLSPGAGSPLHF
cdr3_nt: TGTGCCAGCTCACCACTGAGCCCCGGGGCGGGTTCACCCCTCCACTTT

d_call: .
clone_size: .
v_call: TRBV12-3/TRBV12-4
j_call: TRBJ2-5
cdr3_aa: CASSLGLETQYF
cdr3_nt: TGTGCCAGCAGTTTAGGGTTGGAGACCCAGTACTTC

d_call: TRBD2
clone_size: once
v_call: TRBV28
j_call: TRBJ2-3
cdr3_aa: CASHTRAGVIDTQYF
cdr3_nt: TGTGCCAGCCATACCAGGGCGGGGGTGATAGATACGCAGTATTTT

d_call: .
clone_size: once
v_call: TRBV9
j_call: TRBJ2-7
cdr3_aa: CASSVGTGSSYEQYF
cdr3_nt: TGTGCCAGCAGCGTAGGAACAGGAAGCTCCTACGAGCAGTACTTC

d_call: .
clone_size: .
v_call: TRBV5-1
j_call: TRBJ2-5
cdr3_aa: CASSSTGARETQYF
cdr3_nt: TGCGCCAGCAGCTCGACGGGAGCCCGCGAGACCCAGTACTTC

d_call: .
clone_size: .
v_call: TRBV6-5
j_call: TRBJ1-2
cdr3_aa: CASSLDRSPYGYTF
cdr3_nt: TGTGCCAGCAGTTTAGACAGGTCCCCCTATGGCTACACCTTC

d_call: TRBD2
clone_size: .
v_call: TRBV5-4
j_call: TRBJ2-3
cdr3_aa: CASSAAGGPSDTQYF
cdr3_nt: TGTGCCAGCAGTGCTGCGGGGGGGCCGTCAGATACGCAGTATTTT

d_call: .
clone_size: .
v_call: TRBV5-8
j_call: TRBJ1-1
cdr3_aa: CASSLSGSSNTEAFF
cdr3_nt: TGTGCCAGCAGCTTGTCGGGCAGCTCGAACACTGAAGCTTTCTTT

d_call: TRBD2
clone_size: .
v_call: TRBV6-2/TRBV6-3
j_call: TRBJ2-2
cdr3_aa: CASSYSLAGGHSTGELFF
cdr3_nt: TGTGCCAGCAGTTACTCGCTAGCGGGGGGCCATAGCACCGGGGAGCTGTTTTTT

d_call: TRBD2
clone_size: .
v_call: TRBV6-2/TRBV6-3
j_call: TRBJ2-1
cdr3_aa: CASSSGLAGGHEQFF
cdr3_nt: TGTGCCAGCAGTTCCGGACTAGCGGGGGGCCATGAGCAGTTCTTC